These 22 T cell receptor beta chains originate from one sample sequenced in a study of blood T cell repertoires in COVID-19. Generated by immunoSEQ multiplex PCR, the TCRdb table keeps only in-frame clones and is missing some. The repertoire holds 150,000 to 200,000 clones, roughly 78% seen once, with 6.5% in the top ten. The sequencing input was peripheral blood. These receptors all stem from a man between 70 and 80 years old with active or convalescent COVID-19.

V usage is TRBV7-9 and J usage is TRBJ2-1; 8 bases are shared with TRBD2. Trimming at V came to 5 bases and at J to 10 bases, leaving 10 bases not matched to a gene. CDR1 and CDR2 from the germline V gene are SEHNR and FQNEAQ (reference sequence). The CDR3 sequence is 14 residues long. The CDR3 here is CASSVTGGFWEQFF. The CDR3 bases are TGTGCCAGCAGCGTTACGGGGGGGTTTTGGGAGCAGTTCTTC.

V is TRBV5-8 and J is TRBJ1-2, with 7 bases fitting TRBD1. V trimming: 6 bases; J trimming: 8 bases; junction bases outside the gene matches: 13. This CDR3 has 14 residues. Germline V CDR1 and CDR2: SGHTS, YDEGEE. CDR3 residues: CASTSGTAGLGYTF. The CDR3 nucleotides are TGTGCCAGCACTTCCGGGACAGCTGGATTAGGCTACACCTTC.

Only a few counts were recorded for this clone. The chain combines TRBV9 with TRBJ2-4; a possible D gene is TRBD2 (5 bases). The germline gives CDR1 SGDLS, CDR2 YYNGEE. This CDR3 contains 14 residues. The V end was cut by 0 bases, the J end by 10 bases, with 14 bases between. In DNA, the CDR3 is TGTGCCAGCAGCGTAGCGGCCGGGGAAGGAATTCAGTACTTC. Translating gives CASSVAAGEGIQYF.

J is TRBJ2-2 and V is TRBV7-2; 7 nucleotides agree with TRBD2. The CDR3 totals 19 residues. Germline lookup yields CDR1 SGHTA and CDR2 FQGNSA. The V gene end was trimmed by 3 bases and the J gene end by 6 bases; junction bases not matched to a gene: 19. CDR3 sequence reads: CASSFGAASGGLNAGELFF. For the CDR3, the DNA is TGTGCCAGCAGCTTCGGGGCAGCTAGCGGCGGCTTAAACGCCGGGGAGCTGTTTTTT.

The V gene is TRBV6-5, the J gene TRBJ2-7, with TRBD1 matching 8 bases. After removal of 6 bases from V and 3 bases from J, the junction contained 10 bases not matched to a gene. The CDR3 length is 15 residues. CDR1 is MNHEY, CDR2 SVGAGI, per germline. Here the CDR3 reads CASRAKGDRLYEQYF. The DNA for the CDR3 is TGTGCCAGCAGGGCCAAGGGGGACAGGCTCTACGAGCAGTACTTC.

In this sample, this clone turned up many times. The CDR3 is CARSFPAGGPGSVDEQFF. CDR3 in DNA: TGTGCCAGAAGCTTCCCAGCGGGAGGGCCAGGCAGCGTCGATGAGCAGTTCTTC. The genes are TRBV5-3 and TRBJ2-1; 10 bases agree with TRBD2. TRBV5-3 is an ORF, and what it does is uncertain. The V gene end was trimmed by 2 bases and the J gene end by 8 bases; junction bases not matched to a gene: 16. The CDR3 totals 18 residues.

The chain employs TRBV18 and TRBJ2-6; 7 bases align to TRBD1. Germline assignment: CDR1 KGHSH and CDR2 LQKENI. CDR3 size: 17 residues. V shed 0 bases, J shed 2 bases, and the junction held 4 bases outside the gene matches. As DNA, the CDR3 is TGTGCCAGCTCACCACCAGGGGGCGCCCCTGGGGCCAACGTCCTGACTTTC. This sequence encodes CASSPPGGAPGANVLTF.

The rearrangement links TRBV2 to TRBJ2-3; TRBD2 agrees at 9 bases. Germline V lookup: CDR1 SNHLY, CDR2 FYNNEI. The ends lost 3 bases at V and 5 bases at J; junction bases unmatched: 3. The CDR3 extends over 14 amino acids. The DNA for the CDR3 is TGTGCCAGCAGTGATCCAGCGGGAGGAGATACGCAGTATTTT. It is translated as CASSDPAGGDTQYF.

This clone occurred many times. Additional DNA sequences in this sample encode the identical CDR3. The gene calls are TRBV9 and TRBJ1-2; TRBD1 is a possible D gene (6 bases). This CDR3 is 12 amino acids long. Germline CDR1 reads SGDLS; CDR2 reads YYNGEE. V was cut by 8 bases and J by 4 bases, with 12 bases left in between. CDR3 region: CASRDTGYGYTF. DNA of the CDR3: TGTGCCAGTAGGGACACGGGCTATGGCTACACCTTC.

J is TRBJ1-1 and V is TRBV29-1, with TRBD1 matching over 10 bases. The V gene's germline CDR1 is SQVTM and CDR2 ANQGSEA. The V gene end was trimmed by 6 bases and the J gene end by 1 base; junction bases not matched to a gene: 14. This CDR3 has 17 amino acids. DNA of the CDR3: TGCAGCGTCAGGATTGTGGGGGACAGGGGTACGAACACTGAAGCTTTCTTT. Amino acids: CSVRIVGDRGTNTEAFF.

This chain links TRBV18 with TRBJ2-3; D unresolved. This CDR3 has 15 amino acids. Germline loops: CDR1 KGHSH, CDR2 LQKENI. The V and J ends lost 0 bases and 9 bases respectively, with 16 bases between them. The CDR3 reads CASSPPSLKSTTQYF. The CDR3 nucleotides are TGTGCCAGCTCACCACCCTCCCTTAAGAGTACCACGCAGTATTTT.

The gene calls are TRBV5-3 and TRBJ1-2; the match to TRBD1 covers 7 bases. TRBV5-3 is an open reading frame whose function is uncertain. J gave up 6 bases and V 5 bases, and 16 bases lay outside the gene matches. This CDR3 spans 16 amino acids. The DNA for the CDR3 is TGTGCCAGAAGTTATACCCATACACAGGGGAGGCATGGCTACACCTTC. This sequence encodes CARSYTHTQGRHGYTF.

The J gene is TRBJ1-3, the V gene TRBV5-4, with 7 positions matching TRBD1. The V segment lost 0 bases and the J segment 3 bases; nucleotides outside the gene matches: 0. This CDR3 is 14 amino acids long. Germline V gene lookup returns CDR1 SGHNT and CDR2 YYREEE (reference sequence). The CDR3 DNA is TGTGCCAGCAGCTTGGGGGACAGTGGAAACACCATATATTTT. Its translation: CASSLGDSGNTIYF.

In DNA, the CDR3 is TGCGCCAGCAGTGAGCCGAGTCGGAACACTGAAGCTTTCTTT. Amino acids: CASSEPSRNTEAFF. The J gene is TRBJ1-1, the V gene TRBV10-2; D not resolved. Germline CDR1 WSHSY, CDR2 SAAADI. The ends were cut back, 2 bases at V and 1 base at J, with 8 bases in the middle. This CDR3 is built from 14 residues.

This chain links TRBV6-6 with TRBJ2-7, with D unresolved. Germline V CDR1 and CDR2: MNHNY, SVGAGI (reference sequence). This CDR3 has 14 amino acids. V was cut by 0 bases and J by 1 base, with 7 bases left in between. CDR3 residues: CASSYSAGSYEQYF. The CDR3 DNA sequence: TGTGCCAGCAGTTACTCAGCAGGTTCCTACGAGCAGTACTTC.

This clone was observed a few times. The rearrangement links TRBV6-5 to TRBJ1-3; D possibly corresponds to TRBD1 (5 bases). CDR1 is MNHEY and CDR2 is SVGAGI in the germline V gene. The CDR3 contains 15 residues. V was shortened by 0 bases and J by 4 bases, with 10 bases between the two germline ends. For the CDR3, the DNA is TGTGCCAGCAGTTACTCCGGGGGTCGCGGAAACACCATATATTTT. Translated: CASSYSGGRGNTIYF.

This clone was detected once. The gene calls are TRBV7-8 and TRBJ2-2, with TRBD2 matching over 11 bases. In germline, CDR1 is SGHVS, CDR2 FQNEAQ. The CDR3 has 15 residues. With V trimmed by 3 bases and J by 4 bases, 1 base remained unmatched. The CDR3 reads CASSFGLAGTGELFF. The DNA of the CDR3 is TGTGCCAGCAGCTTCGGACTAGCGGGCACCGGGGAGCTGTTTTTT.

The chain has TRBV5-8 and TRBJ1-3, with a tentative D call TRBD1 (6 bases). The germline V and J ends were trimmed by 4 bases and 0 bases, with 8 bases remaining between them. This CDR3 has 14 residues. In germline, CDR1 is SGHTS, CDR2 YDEGEE. The CDR3 is CASSRGHSGNTIYF. In DNA, the CDR3 is TGTGCCAGCAGCAGGGGACACTCTGGAAACACCATATATTTT.

The chain combines TRBV5-1 with TRBJ2-5; 14 positions agree with TRBD2. V lost 3 bases to trimming and J lost 2 bases; unmatched junction nucleotides: 6. Germline V gene sequence: CDR1 SGHRS, CDR2 YFSETQ. The CDR3 spans 17 residues. CDR3 DNA: TGCGCCAGCAGCTCGGGACTAGCGGGGGACCTACAAGAGACCCAGTACTTC. Protein: CASSSGLAGDLQETQYF.

The CDR3 reads CASSLVWRTSGSSGANVLTF. As DNA, the CDR3 is TGTGCCAGCAGCTTAGTATGGCGGACTAGCGGGAGCTCTGGGGCCAACGTCCTGACTTTC. The chain combines TRBV7-6 with TRBJ2-6; TRBD2 matches 13 bases. Germline CDR1 is SGHVS and CDR2 is FNYEAQ. The trim removed 1 base at V and 0 bases at J, leaving 6 bases unmatched. CDR3 size: 20 residues.

The rearrangement joins TRBV7-2 to TRBJ1-1, with D tentatively TRBD1 (5 bases). This CDR3 has 12 residues. The germline V gene has CDR1 SGHTA and CDR2 FQGNSA. The germline V and J ends were trimmed by 5 bases and 7 bases, with 11 bases remaining between them. The CDR3 loop reads CASSEGVHEAFF. Here the CDR3 DNA reads TGTGCCAGCAGCGAAGGGGTCCATGAAGCTTTCTTT.

The chain has TRBV18 and TRBJ2-5; maybe TRBD2 (5 bases). V dropped 1 base and J dropped 1 base, with 10 bases sitting between them. From germline, CDR1 is KGHSH and CDR2 LQKENI. The CDR3 covers 15 residues. The CDR3 reads CASSPRESFQETQYF. The CDR3 DNA is TGTGCCAGCTCACCACGGGAGTCCTTCCAAGAGACCCAGTACTTC.